This T cell receptor (beta chain) emerged from a study of CXCR3-negative and CXCR3-positive naive CD8 T cells. Findings and limits, study-wide: Hydrophobicity was higher for TRB CDR3s found in CXCR3-positive naive cells than in CXCR3-negative naive cells. Unlike memory cells, which differed, naive CXCR3-negative and CXCR3-positive cells had similar TRBV-TRBJ usage. Because surface CD5 did not distinguish the naive subsets, TCR strength was inferred from TRB CDR3 properties. Fresh PBMCs were used in most assays, and CXCR3 expression partially decreased after cryopreservation.

The naive CD8+ gate required CD45RO-CCR7+CD27+CD95- phenotype. The CDR3 spans 16 residues. CDR1 and CDR2 from the germline V gene are SQVTM and ANQGSEA. The study made its TRB cDNA libraries by 5' RACE, adding UMI labels. With the 5' RACE reads reprocessed, TCRdb shows one record per CDR3 protein and no DNA. This listing includes 120,000 to 150,000 distinct CDR3 sequences. On this clonotype: The antigen is not known.

Sequenced material: naive CXCR3+ CD8+ T cells from blood. Noted subset: CD45RO-CCR7+CD27+CD95- naive CD8+ T cells expressing CXCR3 (TNR3+). The clonotype comes from a human donor in good health. Some clones in this sample may be carry-over from other donors' samples. The V call is TRBV29-1, the J call TRBJ2-3; with no DNA, the TCRdb D assignment of TRBD2 cannot be verified. The CDR3 loop is CSVEEGLQGFTDTQYF.